One and the same sample provided the 22 T cell receptor beta chains below, sequenced in a study of T cells expressing NK-cell markers. From the 5' RACE reads, TCRdb lists one entry per CDR3 protein and no DNA. The sample totals about 430,000 distinct CDR3 sequences. The sequenced material came from blood T cells: a sorted CD56 or NKG2C T cell subset, CD4+ or CD8+ T cells, or bulk PBMC T cells (not recorded which). Receptor source: a woman aged 50 to 60 in good health.

The rearrangement joins TRBV20-1 to TRBJ2-3. Germline CDR1 reads DFQATT; CDR2 reads SNEGSKA (reference sequence). The CDR3 extends over 14 amino acids. The CDR3 loop is CSAEKADLGGTQYF.

V gene TRBV18 combines with J gene TRBJ2-3. Germline assignment: CDR1 KGHSH and CDR2 LQKENI. The CDR3 is 13 residues long. The CDR3 spells CASSRTVTDTQYF. Complete variable domain (other parts from reference TRBV18 and TRBJ2-3): NAGVMQNPRHLVRRRGQEARLRCSPMKGHSHVYWYRQLPEEGLKFMVYLQKENIIDESGMPKERFSAEFPKEGPSILRIQQVVRGDSAAYFCASSRTVTDTQYFGPGTRLTVL.

This chain uses TRBV5-1 with TRBJ2-1; TCRdb indicates TRBD2, and absent DNA this call remains unverified. The germline V gene has CDR1 SGHRS and CDR2 YFSETQ. The CDR3 contains 14 residues. Here the CDR3 reads CASRVSAGVGEQFF.

The rearrangement joins TRBV29-1 to TRBJ2-7; TCRdb's assignment of TRBD2 cannot be checked, as there is no DNA. Germline-derived CDR1 and CDR2 are SQVTM and ANQGSEA. This CDR3 spans 19 amino acids. This CDR3 is CSVHTPGLAGGTVSYEQYF.

V usage is TRBV5-1 and J usage is TRBJ2-1; TCRdb outputs TRBD2, but without DNA this stays unchecked. CDR3 size: 17 residues. CDR1 and CDR2 (germline): SGHRS, YFSETQ. CDR3 protein: CASSLALLSDGSNEQFF.

The chain employs TRBV19 and TRBJ2-1. CDR1 is LNHDA, CDR2 SQIVND, per germline (reference sequence). This CDR3 has 16 amino acids. CDR3 sequence reads: CASSSTRGGSYNEQFF.

The chain recombines TRBV24-1 with TRBJ2-6. CDR1 and CDR2 from the germline V gene are KGHDR and SFDVKD. CDR3 size: 16 residues. The CDR3 sequence: CATSDRVSSGANVLTF.

This chain uses TRBV7-9 with TRBJ1-4; no DNA is available, so the TRBD1 call from TCRdb remains unchecked. The CDR3 runs 14 residues. CDR1 SEHNR and CDR2 FQNEAQ come from the germline V gene (reference sequence). The CDR3 region is CASSRRSGDEKLFF.

V gene TRBV20-1 combines with J gene TRBJ2-1; TCRdb selects TRBD2, and the lack of DNA leaves this call unchecked. Germline V CDR1 and CDR2: DFQATT, SNEGSKA (reference sequence). CDR3 length equals 13 residues. The CDR3 loop reads CSARVLAGSEQFF.

The chain uses TRBV20-1 and TRBJ2-7; with no DNA, the TCRdb D assignment of TRBD2 cannot be verified. The CDR3 spans 17 residues. Germline V lookup: CDR1 DFQATT, CDR2 SNEGSKA (reference sequence). The CDR3 here is CSARDPTGTSGNYEQYF.

This chain uses TRBV20-1 with TRBJ2-1; TCRdb's assignment of TRBD2 cannot be checked, as there is no DNA. Looked up from germline, CDR1 is DFQATT and CDR2 is SNEGSKA (reference sequence). This CDR3 has 19 residues. CDR3 sequence reads: CSARPGLFGKGEKNNEQFF.

The V gene is TRBV5-1, the J gene TRBJ2-4; TCRdb reports TRBD2, a call that lacks DNA to check it against. The length of the CDR3 is 17 residues. In germline, CDR1 is SGHRS, CDR2 YFSETQ. The CDR3 sequence is CASRPLAGTLAKNIQYF.

The chain uses TRBV9 and TRBJ2-2. The CDR3 has 13 amino acids. Germline assignment: CDR1 SGDLS and CDR2 YYNGEE. The CDR3 here is CASSDMVGGELFF. Together with reference TRBV9 and TRBJ2-2, the CDR3 gives the full variable domain: DSGVTQTPKHLITATGQRVTLRCSPRSGDLSVYWYQQSLDQGLQFLIQYYNGEERAKGNILERFSAQQFPDLHSELNLSSLELGDSALYFCASSDMVGGELFFGEGSRLTVL.

J is TRBJ2-2 and V is TRBV3-1; TCRdb designates TRBD2, a call that cannot be tested without DNA. CDR1 and CDR2 from the germline V gene are LGHDT and YNNKEL (reference sequence). This CDR3 is 16 amino acids long. The CDR3 is CASSYRPLAGTGELFF.

The CDR3 protein is CASAWTVISAEAFF. The rearrangement uses TRBV6-2 or TRBV6-3 and TRBJ1-1; the TRBD1 assignment by TCRdb is unverifiable without DNA. The CDR3 contains 14 residues. Per germline, CDR1 MNHEY and CDR2 SVGEGT.

The chain joins TRBV12-3 or TRBV12-4 to TRBJ2-1; checking the TCRdb D call of TRBD2 is not possible without DNA. The CDR3 sequence is 13 residues long. The CDR3 protein is CASTQRAYNEQFF.

The chain couples TRBV12-3 or TRBV12-4 to TRBJ1-3; TCRdb's D gene call, TRBD1, goes unchecked for lack of DNA. This CDR3 comprises 12 residues. The CDR3 reads CGAKPGGNTIYF.

The V gene is TRBV6-5, the J gene TRBJ2-1; TCRdb designates TRBD2, a call that cannot be tested without DNA. CDR3 length: 15 residues. Per the germline V gene, CDR1 is MNHEY and CDR2 is SVGAGI. The CDR3 sequence: CASRTGTSSYNEQFF.

The V gene is TRBV3-1, the J gene TRBJ1-6. There are 15 residues in the CDR3. CDR1 is LGHDT, CDR2 YNNKEL, per germline (reference sequence). CDR3: CASSQETRTRSPLHF.

The V call is TRBV16, the J call TRBJ1-5. CDR1 is KGHSY, CDR2 FQNENV, per germline. CDR3 length: 15 amino acids. The CDR3: CASSQLGYSNQPQHF.

The chain couples TRBV9 to TRBJ2-5; the D gene TCRdb calls, TRBD2, cannot be checked with no DNA. The length of the CDR3 is 17 residues. The germline V gene encodes CDR1 SGDLS and CDR2 YYNGEE. The CDR3 spells CASSVFAGEAYQETQYF.

The chain is built from TRBV6-1 and TRBJ2-3; TCRdb gives TRBD1 as the D gene, but with no DNA this cannot be confirmed. In germline, CDR1 is MNHNS, CDR2 SASEGT. The CDR3 extends over 14 amino acids. The CDR3 sequence: CASRGFRGTDTQYF.